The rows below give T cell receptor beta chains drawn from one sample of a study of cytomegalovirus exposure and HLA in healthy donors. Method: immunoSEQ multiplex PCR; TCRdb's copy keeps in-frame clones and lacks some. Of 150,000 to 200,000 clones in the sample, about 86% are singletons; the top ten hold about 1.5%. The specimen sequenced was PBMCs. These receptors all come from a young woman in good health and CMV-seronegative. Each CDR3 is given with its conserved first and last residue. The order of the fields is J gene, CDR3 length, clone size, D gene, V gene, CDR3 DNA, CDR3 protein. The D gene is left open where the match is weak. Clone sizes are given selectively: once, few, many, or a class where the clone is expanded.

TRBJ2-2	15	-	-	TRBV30	TGTGCCTGGAGCGGGGGAACCGAGAACACCGGGGAGCTGTTTTTT	CAWSGGTENTGELFF
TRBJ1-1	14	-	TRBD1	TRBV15	TGTGCCACCAGCGACGGACAGGCCAGGACTGAAGCTTTCTTT	CATSDGQARTEAFF
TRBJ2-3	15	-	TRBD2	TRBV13	TGTGCCAGCAGTTCAGGCGGGGGACCCACAGATACGCAGTATTTT	CASSSGGGPTDTQYF
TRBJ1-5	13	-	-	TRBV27	TGTGCCAGCAGTTTTTACGGGGATCAGCCCCAGCATTTT	CASSFYGDQPQHF
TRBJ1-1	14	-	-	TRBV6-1	TGTGCCAGCAGCCAAAGACAGAGGAACACTGAAGCTTTCTTT	CASSQRQRNTEAFF
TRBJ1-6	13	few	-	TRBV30	TGTGCCTGGAGTGGACAACGTAACTCACCCCTCCACTTT	CAWSGQRNSPLHF
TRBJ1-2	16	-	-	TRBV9	TGTGCCAGCAGCGCCGAGATCCCGACAGGCCCCTATGGCTACACCTTC	CASSAEIPTGPYGYTF
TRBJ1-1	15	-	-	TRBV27	TGTGCCAGCAGTTTATCTGGATCGGGTGCCACTGAAGCTTTCTTT	CASSLSGSGATEAFF
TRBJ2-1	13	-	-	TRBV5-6	TGTGCCAGCAGCTCGGCCCCGGGGAGGGAGCAGTTCTTC	CASSSAPGREQFF
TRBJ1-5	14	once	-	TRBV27	TGTGCCAGCAGTTTGGGGGGTGTCGATCAGCCCCAGCATTTT	CASSLGGVDQPQHF
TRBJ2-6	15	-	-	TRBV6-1	TGTGCCAGCACCGAGGGGGGGCTAGGGGCCAACGTCCTGACTTTC	CASTEGGLGANVLTF
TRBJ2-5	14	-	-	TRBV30	TGTGCCTGGAGTGGTTGGGGCCTAGGAGAGACCCAGTACTTC	CAWSGWGLGETQYF
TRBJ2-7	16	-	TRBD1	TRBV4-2	TGTGCCAGCAGCCCGACATCTGACAGGGTCGGCTACGAGCAGTACTTC	CASSPTSDRVGYEQYF
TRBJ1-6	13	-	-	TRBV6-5	TGTGCCAGCAGTGACACCCGAAATTCACCCCTCCACTTT	CASSDTRNSPLHF
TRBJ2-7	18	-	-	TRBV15	TGTGCCACCAGCAGAGCTAGAGGGTTAAGAGGGTCGGACTACGAGCAGTACTTC	CATSRARGLRGSDYEQYF
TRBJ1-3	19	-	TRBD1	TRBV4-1	TGCGCCAGCAGCCATCCTTACGACGGACAGGGGGGACCTGGAAACACCATATATTTT	CASSHPYDGQGGPGNTIYF
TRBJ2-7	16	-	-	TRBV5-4	TGTGCCAGCAGCCCCTCCAATCTGGGGGCGATTAGCGAGCAGTACTTC	CASSPSNLGAISEQYF
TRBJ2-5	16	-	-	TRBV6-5	TGTGCCAGCAGTTACTCGATGACAGACCTCCAAGAGACCCAGTACTTC	CASSYSMTDLQETQYF
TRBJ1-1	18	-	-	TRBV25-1	TGTGCCAGCAGCCACCTTGGGCCGGTGGGTGTGGAAAACACTGAAGCTTTCTTT	CASSHLGPVGVENTEAFF
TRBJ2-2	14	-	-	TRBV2	TGTGCCAGCAGTGAAATACAGACGTTGGGGGAGCTGTTTTTT	CASSEIQTLGELFF
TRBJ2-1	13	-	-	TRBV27	TGTGCCAGCAGTTTTTCCGCGTACTATGAGCAGTTCTTC	CASSFSAYYEQFF
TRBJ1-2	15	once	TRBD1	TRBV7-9	TGTGCCAGCAGCTTTCTTACAGGGGCTGACTATGGCTACACCTTC	CASSFLTGADYGYTF
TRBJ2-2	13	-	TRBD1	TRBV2	TGTGCCAGCGACAGGGTTTCCACCGGGGAGCTGTTTTTT	CASDRVSTGELFF
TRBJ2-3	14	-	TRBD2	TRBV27	TGTGCCAGCAGTTTCACTAGCGGGGGTGATACGCAGTATTTT	CASSFTSGGDTQYF
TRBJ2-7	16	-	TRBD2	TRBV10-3	TGTGCCATCAGTGGTAGCGGGGCGCCCACTTTCGGCGAGCAGTACTTC	CAISGSGAPTFGEQYF
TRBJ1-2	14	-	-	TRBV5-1	TGCGCCAGCAGCCCGGGGGACCCAGGTTATGGCTACACCTTC	CASSPGDPGYGYTF
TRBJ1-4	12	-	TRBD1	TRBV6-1	TGTGCCAGCAGTCGGACAGGGGAAAAACTGTTTTTT	CASSRTGEKLFF
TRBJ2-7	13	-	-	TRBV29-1	TGCAGCGTTGTAGGTGGACATCTCTACGAGCAGTACTTC	CSVVGGHLYEQYF
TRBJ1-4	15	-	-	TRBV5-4	TGTGCCAGCAGCTTGGGTACAGGCGAGTCGGAAAAACTGTTTTTT	CASSLGTGESEKLFF
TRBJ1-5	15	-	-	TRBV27	TGTGCCAGCAGTTTATACAGCCCTAGCAATCAGCCCCAGCATTTT	CASSLYSPSNQPQHF
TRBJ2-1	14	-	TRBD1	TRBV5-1	TGCGCCAGTAGCTGGACAGGGACCTACAATGAGCAGTTCTTC	CASSWTGTYNEQFF
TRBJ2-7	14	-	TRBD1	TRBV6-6	TGTGCCAGCACCAAGGGACAGGGGATCTACGAGCAGTACTTC	CASTKGQGIYEQYF
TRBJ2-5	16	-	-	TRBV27	TGTGCCAGCAGTTCGGGACAGCGGGGGCCTCAAGAGACCCAGTACTTC	CASSSGQRGPQETQYF
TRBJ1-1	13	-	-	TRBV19	TGTGCCAGTAGTATCCGGGTTAACACTGAAGCTTTCTTT	CASSIRVNTEAFF
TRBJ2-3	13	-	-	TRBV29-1	TGCAGCGTTGTTTGGGTAATTCAGGGTACGCAGTATTTT	CSVVWVIQGTQYF
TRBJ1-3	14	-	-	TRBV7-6	TGTGCCAGCAGCTTAGCGCCAGGGCTAAACACCATATATTTT	CASSLAPGLNTIYF
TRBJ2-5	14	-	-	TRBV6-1	TGTGCCAGTTCTAGATTGCCGGGCCAAGAGACCCAGTACTTC	CASSRLPGQETQYF
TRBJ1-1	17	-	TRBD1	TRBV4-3	TGCGCCAGCAGCCAGGGGACAGGGGGGCGGACTAACACTGAAGCTTTCTTT	CASSQGTGGRTNTEAFF
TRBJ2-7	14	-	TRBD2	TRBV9	TGTGCCAGCAGCGTAGGACTAGCGGGTTACGAGCAGTACTTC	CASSVGLAGYEQYF
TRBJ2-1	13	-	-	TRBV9	TGTGCCAGCAGCGTAGGGTTGGAGGGGGAGCAGTTCTTC	CASSVGLEGEQFF
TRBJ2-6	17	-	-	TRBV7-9	TGTGCCAGCAGCTTGTCTGTCGGAGGCTCTGGGGCCAACGTCCTGACTTTC	CASSLSVGGSGANVLTF
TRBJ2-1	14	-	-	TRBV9	TGTGCCAGCAGCGCACTCCTCGGGAACAATGAGCAGTTCTTC	CASSALLGNNEQFF
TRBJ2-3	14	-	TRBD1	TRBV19	TGTGCCAGTGGTGGGACAGGGGACACAGATACGCAGTATTTT	CASGGTGDTDTQYF
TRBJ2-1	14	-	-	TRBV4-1	TGCGCCAGCAGCCAACTTACCAGCGCGGCTGAGCAGTTCTTC	CASSQLTSAAEQFF
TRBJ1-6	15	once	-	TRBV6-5	TGTGCCAGCAGGCCCGGAGGGGTGGAAAATTCACCCCTCCACTTT	CASRPGGVENSPLHF
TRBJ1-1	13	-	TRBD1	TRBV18	TGTGCCAGCTCACCCGGGACAGGGGGTGAGGCTTTCTTT	CASSPGTGGEAFF
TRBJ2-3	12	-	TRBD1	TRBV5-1	TGCGCCAGCAGCACGGGACAGTATACGCAGTATTTT	CASSTGQYTQYF
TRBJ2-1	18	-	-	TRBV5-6	TGTGCCAGCAGCTTGTGGGGGAGGGGGAGCCTTCGGGAAGATGAGCAGTTCTTC	CASSLWGRGSLREDEQFF